The 18 T cell receptor beta chains below come from one sample, sequenced in a study of blood T cell repertoires in COVID-19. Measured with immunoSEQ multiplex PCR; TCRdb has only the in-frame clones, and not every one. The top ten hold 6% to 8% of the sample, which has about 34,000 clones, approximately 82% seen once. The material sequenced was peripheral blood. The source of these receptors is a woman in her sixties or seventies with acute or convalescent COVID-19.

The rearrangement uses TRBV2 and TRBJ2-5; D remains unclear. V lost 7 bases and J 6 bases, leaving 9 bases between the germline ends. The CDR3 has 11 residues. Germline V gene sequence: CDR1 SNHLY, CDR2 FYNNEI. CDR3 residues: CASTSAKTQYF. The CDR3 coding sequence is TGTGCCAGCACTAGTGCCAAGACCCAGTACTTC.

This clone appeared once. This chain links TRBV6-5 with TRBJ1-3, with unresolved D. Per the germline V gene, CDR1 is MNHEY and CDR2 is SVGAGI. The CDR3 is made up of 15 amino acids. V gave up 6 bases and J gave up 0 bases, with 12 bases separating them. Here the CDR3 DNA reads TGTGCCAGCAGACCACCGGGTTTCTCTGGAAACACCATATATTTT. This sequence encodes CASRPPGFSGNTIYF.

This chain uses TRBV28 with TRBJ1-1, with no clear D. CDR1 MDHEN and CDR2 SYDVKM come from the germline V gene. This CDR3 spans 12 amino acids. Trimming took 10 bases from V and 5 from J, leaving 14 bases between them. The CDR3 is CATHPGGTEAFF. The CDR3 coding sequence is TGTGCCACCCATCCGGGAGGTACTGAAGCTTTCTTT.

This chain links TRBV2 with TRBJ2-1, with 8 nucleotides matching TRBD2. This CDR3 spans 15 amino acids. With 10 bases clipped from V and 2 bases from J, the junction kept 10 bases outside the gene matches. Germline CDR1 reads SNHLY; CDR2 reads FYNNEI. CDR3 DNA: TGTGCCATCTCAAGCGGGGGCCGTCCCTACAATGAGCAGTTCTTC. This gives the protein CAISSGGRPYNEQFF.

This clone occurred a few times. The chain is built from TRBV12-2 and TRBJ1-2; TRBD1 is taken as the D call from the table, unchecked against the DNA. TRBV12-2 is a pseudogene locus. This CDR3 contains 17 residues. The CDR3 DNA is TGTGCAAGTCGCTTAGCGGCCGACACGGCGACCTACTATGGCTACACCTTC. Translated, it gives CASRLAADTATYYGYTF.

In DNA form, the CDR3 reads TGTGCCAGCAGCTTGGGAGGGCTCGTAGGGGGCTACACCTTC. Encoded protein: CASSLGGLVGGYTF. V is TRBV5-4 and J is TRBJ1-2; unclear D gene. CDR3 length: 14 amino acids. Germline CDR1 is SGHNT and CDR2 is YYREEE (reference sequence). V lost 0 bases and J 8 bases, leaving 14 bases between the germline ends.

The V and J genes are TRBV2 and TRBJ1-5, with 7 bases matching TRBD1. The trim removed 2 bases at V and 4 bases at J, leaving 5 bases unmatched. Germline loops: CDR1 SNHLY, CDR2 FYNNEI. The CDR3 length is 15 residues. The CDR3 loop is CASSEWGQRNQPQHF. CDR3 bases: TGTGCCAGCAGTGAATGGGGACAGAGGAATCAGCCCCAGCATTTT.

CDR3 nucleotides: TGTGCCACCAGTGATCCCCAGGGTTCAAGCACAGATACGCAGTATTTT. It is translated as CATSDPQGSSTDTQYF. The chain combines TRBV24-1 with TRBJ2-3; maybe TRBD1 (5 bases). Germline assignment: CDR1 KGHDR and CDR2 SFDVKD. Between the trimmed V and J ends, which lost 3 bases and 0 bases, there was a span of 12 bases. CDR3 length equals 16 residues.

This clone has a single count. The chain uses TRBV5-3 and TRBJ2-7; 8 bases line up with TRBD1. TRBV5-3 is known as an ORF, though its function is uncertain. Trimming removed 4 bases from V and 3 bases from J; junction bases left unmatched: 9. This CDR3 contains 15 residues. The CDR3 loop reads CARSAPRTGNYEQYF. CDR3 DNA sequence: TGTGCCAGAAGCGCGCCCCGGACAGGGAACTACGAGCAGTACTTC.

The J gene is TRBJ1-1, the V gene TRBV10-3; 7 bases agree with TRBD1. Trimming removed 8 bases from V and 1 base from J; junction bases left unmatched: 4. The CDR3 totals 13 residues. Germline assignment: CDR1 ENHRY and CDR2 SYGVKD. CDR3 sequence: CAIRSGGNTEAFF. The CDR3 bases are TGTGCCATCCGGTCAGGGGGGAACACTGAAGCTTTCTTT.

The chain carries TRBV11-2 and TRBJ2-7; TRBD1 aligns across 8 bases. This CDR3 spans 13 amino acids. With 2 bases clipped from V and 10 bases from J, the junction kept 7 bases outside the gene matches. Looked up from germline, CDR1 is SGHAT and CDR2 is FQNNGV. The CDR3 here is CASSLTRTGPQYF. Written as DNA, the CDR3 is TGTGCCAGCAGCTTAACCCGGACAGGGCCACAGTACTTC.

The J gene is TRBJ1-2, the V gene TRBV6-2 or TRBV6-3; D is undetermined. CDR1 and CDR2 (germline): MNHEY, SVGEGT. The CDR3 contains 12 residues. V lost 2 bases and J 12 bases, leaving 13 bases between the germline ends. The CDR3 reads CASSYVKEGHTF. The CDR3 coding sequence is TGTGCCAGCAGTTACGTCAAGGAGGGCCACACCTTC.

The V call is TRBV6-6, the J call TRBJ1-1; weak D call: TRBD1 (6 bases). This CDR3 is 13 amino acids long. Trimming removed 5 bases at V and 4 bases at J, with 11 bases between. Germline CDR1 and CDR2: MNHNY and SVGAGI (reference sequence). The CDR3 reads CASSRGTTTEAFF. In DNA form, the CDR3 reads TGTGCCAGCAGTCGCGGGACAACCACTGAAGCTTTCTTT.

V usage is TRBV29-1 and J usage is TRBJ1-2, with D perhaps matching TRBD1 (6 bases). This CDR3 is built from 13 residues. In germline, CDR1 is SQVTM, CDR2 ANQGSEA. The germline V and J ends were trimmed by 6 bases and 3 bases, with 14 bases remaining between them. The CDR3 here is CSVEGGDDYGYTF. The DNA of the CDR3 is TGCAGCGTCGAGGGGGGGGACGACTATGGCTACACCTTC.

The V call is TRBV20-1, the J call TRBJ1-2; D possibly corresponds to TRBD1 (6 bases). CDR1 and CDR2 (germline): DFQATT, SNEGSKA (reference sequence). V was pared by 3 bases and J by 3 bases, with 11 bases between. This CDR3 is 13 amino acids long. CDR3 protein: CSASTGTYYGYTF. DNA for the CDR3: TGCAGTGCTAGTACAGGGACCTACTATGGCTACACCTTC.

The CDR3 nucleotides are TGTGCCAGCAGCAAGGGACTAGTCAGCCTCACTCTTACGCAGTATTTT. Protein: CASSKGLVSLTLTQYF. The chain joins TRBV7-2 to TRBJ2-3; 8 bases match TRBD2. Trimming at V came to 5 bases and at J to 8 bases, leaving 15 bases not matched to a gene. Germline V gene sequence: CDR1 SGHTA, CDR2 FQGNSA. CDR3 size: 16 residues.

The chain joins TRBV2 to TRBJ1-3; possibly TRBD1 for D (5 bases). Deletions cut 6 bases from V and 1 base from J, with 10 bases between. Germline CDR1 reads SNHLY; CDR2 reads FYNNEI. The CDR3 length is 14 residues. The CDR3 is CASRGLGSGNTIYF. DNA of the CDR3: TGTGCCAGCAGGGGACTTGGGTCTGGAAACACCATATATTTT.

This clone was found a few times. The chain uses TRBV7-9 and TRBJ1-6; 12 positions agree with TRBD1. CDR3 length: 14 residues. V lost 5 bases and J lost 10; bases outside the gene matches: 3. Looked up from germline, CDR1 is SEHNR and CDR2 is FQNEAQ (reference sequence). CDR3 region: CASSGGTGGSPLHF. DNA for the CDR3: TGTGCCAGCAGCGGTGGGACAGGGGGCTCACCCCTCCACTTT.